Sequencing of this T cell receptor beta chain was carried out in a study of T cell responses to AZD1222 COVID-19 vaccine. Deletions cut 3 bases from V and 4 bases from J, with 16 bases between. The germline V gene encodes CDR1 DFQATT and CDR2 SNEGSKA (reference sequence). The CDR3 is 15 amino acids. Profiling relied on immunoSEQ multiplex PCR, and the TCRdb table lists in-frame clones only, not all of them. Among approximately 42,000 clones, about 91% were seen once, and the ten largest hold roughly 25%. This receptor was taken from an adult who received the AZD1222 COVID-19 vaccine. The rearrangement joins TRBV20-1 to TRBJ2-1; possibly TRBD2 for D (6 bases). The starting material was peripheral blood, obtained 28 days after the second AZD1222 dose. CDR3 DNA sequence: TGCAGTGCTAGTGCGGGGCAAACGATGTACAATGAGCAGTTCTTC. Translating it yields CSASAGQTMYNEQFF.